The rows below give T cell receptor beta chains drawn from one sample of a study of T-cell memory formation after mild COVID-19. In TCRdb, the 5' RACE reads were re-called with MiXCR into one record per CDR3 protein. Among 30,000 to 45,000 distinct CDR3 sequences listed, about an eighth were seen once. Sequencing input: PBMCs or a T cell subset sorted from them (not recorded which). These receptors were obtained from a man aged 18 to 29 who had mild COVID-19 (a few samples of this study predate the infection). Cell type and time point are not known. Both conserved end residues are part of each CDR3. Each record gives: J gene, V gene, clone size, D gene, CDR3 DNA, CDR3 protein. A D gene is named only where the DNA matches it firmly. The size field is filled for only some rows; it gives once, few, many or a size class.

J: TRBJ2-3; V: TRBV12-3/TRBV12-4; size: many; D: NA; DNA: TGTGCCAGCAGTTTTAGCCAGTATTTT; CDR3: CASSFSQYF
J: TRBJ2-7; V: TRBV11-2; size: many; D: NA; DNA: TGTGCCAGCAGCTTACGCGAGTACGAGCAGTACTTC; CDR3: CASSLREYEQYF
J: TRBJ2-3; V: TRBV5-1; size: many; D: NA; DNA: TGCGCCAGCAGCTTGTTCGGGGCCACAGATACGCAGTATTTT; CDR3: CASSLFGATDTQYF
J: TRBJ1-1; V: TRBV20-1; size: many; D: NA; DNA: TGCAGTGCTAGCGGGGGGGCCGATATGAACACTGAAGCTTTCTTT; CDR3: CSASGGADMNTEAFF
J: TRBJ2-7; V: TRBV10-3; size: many; D: TRBD1; DNA: TGTGCCATCAGTGAAGGGACAGGGGTGGCCTACGAGCAGTACTTC; CDR3: CAISEGTGVAYEQYF
J: TRBJ1-1; V: TRBV4-1; size: many; D: NA; DNA: TGCGCCAGCAGCATAAACAGGGTCGGGAGACCTGGAGCTTTCTTT; CDR3: CASSINRVGRPGAFF
J: TRBJ1-5; V: TRBV7-9; size: medium-sized; D: NA; DNA: TGTGCCAGCAGCCGTTACGAGGGCGGTTATAGCAATCAGCCCCAGCATTTT; CDR3: CASSRYEGGYSNQPQHF
J: TRBJ1-3; V: TRBV12-3/TRBV12-4; size: many; D: NA; DNA: TGTGCCAGCAGCTCCACTGGAAACACCATATATTTT; CDR3: CASSSTGNTIYF
J: TRBJ2-3; V: TRBV20-1; size: many; D: NA; DNA: TGCAGTGCTAGAGGTGTAAGGGCCACAGATACGCAGTATTTT; CDR3: CSARGVRATDTQYF
J: TRBJ2-5; V: TRBV20-1; size: NA; D: NA; DNA: TGCAGTGCTAGATTGGGCCAGAACCAAGAGACCCAGTACTTC; CDR3: CSARLGQNQETQYF
J: TRBJ1-5; V: TRBV7-2; size: many; D: NA; DNA: TGTGCCAGCAGCTTTGGGGGTACGAGGGGTCAGCCCCAGCATTTT; CDR3: CASSFGGTRGQPQHF
J: TRBJ1-5; V: TRBV19; size: NA; D: TRBD1; DNA: TGTGCCAGTAGTCCCCGGACAGGGGCTGGCAATCAGCCCCAGCATTTT; CDR3: CASSPRTGAGNQPQHF
J: TRBJ2-5; V: TRBV5-1; size: many; D: NA; DNA: TGCGCCAGCAGCTTGGGAGACACGAGCCAAGAGACCCAGTACTTC; CDR3: CASSLGDTSQETQYF
J: TRBJ2-1; V: TRBV18; size: many; D: NA; DNA: TGTGCCAGCTCCCCCGACAGGTCCTACAATGAGCAGTTCTTC; CDR3: CASSPDRSYNEQFF
J: TRBJ1-1; V: TRBV15; size: once; D: NA; DNA: TGTGCCACCAGCACGACAGTGACGGTCACTGAAGCTTTCTTT; CDR3: CATSTTVTVTEAFF
J: TRBJ2-1; V: TRBV6-2/TRBV6-3; size: many; D: NA; DNA: TGTGCCAGCAGGGACTCTAAGGTAGGGAATGAGCAGTTCTTC; CDR3: CASRDSKVGNEQFF
J: TRBJ1-5; V: TRBV20-1; size: NA; D: NA; DNA: TGCAGTGCAACCAGGGTCGGTGGCAATCAGCCCCAGCATTTT; CDR3: CSATRVGGNQPQHF
J: TRBJ2-1; V: TRBV6-2/TRBV6-3; size: many; D: NA; DNA: TGTGCCAGCAGGCCGCATACGGGACACGGGGCCTACAATGAGCAGTTCTTC; CDR3: CASRPHTGHGAYNEQFF
J: TRBJ1-2; V: TRBV18; size: many; D: NA; DNA: TGTGCCAGCTCACCACAGGCTCCGGGAACAACTTTTGGCTACACCTTC; CDR3: CASSPQAPGTTFGYTF
J: TRBJ2-3; V: TRBV27; size: once; D: NA; DNA: TGTGCCAGCAGTTCCAACGGACAACCAGATACGCAGTATTTT; CDR3: CASSSNGQPDTQYF
J: TRBJ1-2; V: TRBV11-2; size: medium-sized; D: TRBD1; DNA: TGTGCCAGCAGCCCTGGACAGGACTATGGCTACACCTTC; CDR3: CASSPGQDYGYTF
J: TRBJ2-3; V: TRBV11-2; size: few; D: TRBD2; DNA: TGTGCCAGCAGCTTAGAGCGGGGGGGCCTAGATACGCAGTATTTT; CDR3: CASSLERGGLDTQYF
J: TRBJ1-4; V: TRBV7-9; size: NA; D: TRBD1; DNA: TGTGCCAGCAGCCCGACACAGGGGGGATTTGAAAAACTGTTTTTT; CDR3: CASSPTQGGFEKLFF
J: TRBJ1-1; V: TRBV20-1; size: many; D: NA; DNA: TGCAGTGCTAGAGGTGCCCCGGGCCCAAACACTGAAGCTTTCTTT; CDR3: CSARGAPGPNTEAFF
J: TRBJ2-7; V: TRBV27; size: many; D: NA; DNA: TGTGCCAGCTGGGACCGCCAAACACCCTACGAGCAGTACTTC; CDR3: CASWDRQTPYEQYF
J: TRBJ2-1; V: TRBV5-1; size: many; D: NA; DNA: TGCGCCAGCAGCCCCGGTCCCCGAGGGTTCTACAATGAGCAGTTCTTC; CDR3: CASSPGPRGFYNEQFF
J: TRBJ2-6; V: TRBV7-3; size: many; D: NA; DNA: TGTGCCAGCAGCTATACGGGTAGCTCTGGGGCCAACGTCCTGACTTTC; CDR3: CASSYTGSSGANVLTF
J: TRBJ2-2; V: TRBV7-3; size: many; D: TRBD2; DNA: TGTGCCAGCAGGGTTTTTGCGGGGGGGACCGGGGAGCTGTTTTTT; CDR3: CASRVFAGGTGELFF
J: TRBJ2-2; V: TRBV29-1; size: once; D: NA; DNA: TGCAGCGTTGAAGATCGCACTAACACCGGGGAGCTGTTTTTT; CDR3: CSVEDRTNTGELFF
J: TRBJ2-4; V: TRBV29-1; size: many; D: NA; DNA: TGCAGGTGGACCCTTCCGGTAGCCAAAAACATTCAGTACTTC; CDR3: CRWTLPVAKNIQYF
J: TRBJ2-7; V: TRBV5-1; size: NA; D: NA; DNA: TGCGCCAGCAGCTTGGAGCCGGAGTCCTACGAGCAGTACTTC; CDR3: CASSLEPESYEQYF
J: TRBJ2-7; V: TRBV18; size: many; D: NA; DNA: TGTGCCAGCTCACCTCAGCAAAACCACCACGAGCAGTACTTC; CDR3: CASSPQQNHHEQYF
J: TRBJ2-7; V: TRBV5-1; size: NA; D: TRBD1; DNA: TGCGCCAGCAGCTTGGTAGGACAGGGGGCCTACGAGCAGTACTTC; CDR3: CASSLVGQGAYEQYF
J: TRBJ2-1; V: TRBV7-2; size: many; D: NA; DNA: TGTGCCAGCAGCTTTGGCGGGGCGTACAATGAGCAGTTCTTC; CDR3: CASSFGGAYNEQFF
J: TRBJ1-2; V: TRBV11-2; size: few; D: NA; DNA: TGTGCCAGCAGCGGCCTTAGGGGCCCCATAGGCGACTATGGCTACACCTTC; CDR3: CASSGLRGPIGDYGYTF
J: TRBJ2-3; V: TRBV14; size: many; D: NA; DNA: TGTGCCAGCAGCCAAGATGTGGCTGGGGCAGATACGCAGTATTTT; CDR3: CASSQDVAGADTQYF
J: TRBJ1-6; V: TRBV30; size: many; D: NA; DNA: TGTGCCTGGAACGGTTTGATGCTAAATTCACCCCTCCACTTT; CDR3: CAWNGLMLNSPLHF
J: TRBJ2-3; V: TRBV29-1; size: many; D: NA; DNA: TGCAGCGTTGACAGGACCCTGACAGATACGCAGTATTTT; CDR3: CSVDRTLTDTQYF
J: TRBJ2-1; V: TRBV3-1; size: many; D: NA; DNA: TGTGCCAGCAGCCAAAGAAGGGGTACCTACAATGAGCAGTTCTTC; CDR3: CASSQRRGTYNEQFF
J: TRBJ1-1; V: TRBV14; size: many; D: NA; DNA: TGTGCCAGCAGCCACCTGATCCGGGACGAGTTTACTGAAGCTTTCTTT; CDR3: CASSHLIRDEFTEAFF